This TCR beta chain was documented in a study of blood T cell repertoires in COVID-19. Whole-study context: Acute and convalescent COVID-19 specimens originated in the United States, Italy and Spain. PBMCs, B-cell-depleted T cells, or T cells were the source of the cDNA or gDNA that made up the material.

This CDR3 comprises 17 residues. In the authors' workflow: It was from reference gene primer amplification that nucleated cell counts were estimated. Produced via immunoSEQ multiplex PCR; TCRdb's table is partial and in-frame only. D and trimming come from the DNA, and the V and J calls and clone size come from that table. The data show 69,000 or so clones, with roughly 80% seen just once and 9% to 10% held by the top ten. Sample: peripheral blood. This receptor was taken from a woman over 75 with acute or convalescent COVID-19. V and J are TRBV21-1 and TRBJ2-3; the table's D call, TRBD1, was not checked against the DNA. TRBV21-1 is recorded as a pseudogene. CDR3 nucleotide sequence: TGTGCCAGCAGCACGAGCCTCGACAGATCTAGCACAGATACGCAGTATTTT. Protein: CASSTSLDRSSTDTQYF.